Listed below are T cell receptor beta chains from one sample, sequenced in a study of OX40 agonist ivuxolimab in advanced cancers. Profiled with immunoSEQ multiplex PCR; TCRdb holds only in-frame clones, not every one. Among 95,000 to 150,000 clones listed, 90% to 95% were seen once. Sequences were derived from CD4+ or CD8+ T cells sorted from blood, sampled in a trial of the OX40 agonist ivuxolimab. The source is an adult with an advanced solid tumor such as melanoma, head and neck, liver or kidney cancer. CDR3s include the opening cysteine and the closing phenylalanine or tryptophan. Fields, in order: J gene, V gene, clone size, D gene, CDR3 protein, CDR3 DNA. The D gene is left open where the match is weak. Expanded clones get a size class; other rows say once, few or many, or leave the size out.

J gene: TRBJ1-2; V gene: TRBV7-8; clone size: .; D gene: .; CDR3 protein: CASSLGGDSGYTF; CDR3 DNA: TGTGCCAGCAGCTTGGGGGGAGATAGTGGCTACACCTTC
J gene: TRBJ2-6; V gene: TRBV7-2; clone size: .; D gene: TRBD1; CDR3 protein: CASSLEGAGANVLTF; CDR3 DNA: TGTGCCAGCAGCTTAGAGGGGGCCGGGGCCAACGTCCTGACTTTC
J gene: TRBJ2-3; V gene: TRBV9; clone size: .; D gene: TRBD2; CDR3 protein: CASSPTGTSGGTSTDTQYF; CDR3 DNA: TGTGCCAGCAGCCCAACCGGGACTAGCGGGGGGACGAGCACAGATACGCAGTATTTT
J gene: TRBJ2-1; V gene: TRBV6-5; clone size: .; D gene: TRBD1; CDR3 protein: CASRSGTGASGEQFF; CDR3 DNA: TGTGCCAGCAGGTCCGGGACAGGGGCCTCGGGTGAGCAGTTCTTC
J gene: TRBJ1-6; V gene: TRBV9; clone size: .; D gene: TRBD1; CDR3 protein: CASSATGLGNSPLHF; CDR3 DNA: TGTGCCAGCAGCGCGACAGGGCTGGGGAATTCACCCCTCCACTTT
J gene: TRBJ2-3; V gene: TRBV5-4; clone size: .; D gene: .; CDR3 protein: CASSTDFLPDTQYF; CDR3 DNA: TGTGCCAGCAGCACGGACTTCCTGCCAGATACGCAGTATTTT
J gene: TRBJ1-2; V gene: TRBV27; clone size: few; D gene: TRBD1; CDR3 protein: CASGQGGSYGYTF; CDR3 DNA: TGTGCCAGCGGCCAGGGGGGATCCTATGGCTACACCTTC
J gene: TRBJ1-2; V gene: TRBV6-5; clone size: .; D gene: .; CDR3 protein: CASSRAGGYTF; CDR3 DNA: TGTGCCAGCAGCCGGGCCGGCGGCTACACCTTC
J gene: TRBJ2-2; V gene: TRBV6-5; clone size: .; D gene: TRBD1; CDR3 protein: CASSSLGQVNTGELFF; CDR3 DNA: TGTGCCAGCAGTTCCTTGGGACAGGTCAACACCGGGGAGCTGTTTTTT
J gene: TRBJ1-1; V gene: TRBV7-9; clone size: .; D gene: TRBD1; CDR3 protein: CASRGGQGMNTEAFF; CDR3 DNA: TGTGCCAGCAGGGGGGGACAGGGAATGAACACTGAAGCTTTCTTT
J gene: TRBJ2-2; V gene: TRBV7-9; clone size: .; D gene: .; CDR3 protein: CASRRDKNTGELFF; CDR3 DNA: TGTGCCAGCCGCCGGGACAAGAACACCGGGGAGCTGTTTTTT
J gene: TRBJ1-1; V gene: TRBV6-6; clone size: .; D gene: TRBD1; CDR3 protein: CASSAQGGNTEAFF; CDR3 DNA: TGTGCCAGCAGCGCCCAGGGGGGAAACACTGAAGCTTTCTTT
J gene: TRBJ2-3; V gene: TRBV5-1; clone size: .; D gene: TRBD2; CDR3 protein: CASSFSPAGTPADTQYF; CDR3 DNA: TGCGCCAGCAGCTTCAGCCCAGCGGGGACCCCGGCAGATACGCAGTATTTT
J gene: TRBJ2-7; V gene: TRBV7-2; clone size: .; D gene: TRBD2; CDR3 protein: CASSSPGLAGAEQYF; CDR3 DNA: TGTGCCAGCAGCTCCCCGGGACTAGCGGGAGCCGAGCAGTACTTC
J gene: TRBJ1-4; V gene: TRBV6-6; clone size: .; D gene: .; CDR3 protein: CASSYLGTNEKLFF; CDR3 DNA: TGTGCCAGCAGTTACTTGGGTACTAATGAAAAACTGTTTTTT
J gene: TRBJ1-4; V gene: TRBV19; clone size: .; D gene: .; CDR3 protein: CASSPRRGTNEKLFF; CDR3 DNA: TGTGCCAGTAGTCCCCGCAGGGGAACTAATGAAAAACTGTTTTTT
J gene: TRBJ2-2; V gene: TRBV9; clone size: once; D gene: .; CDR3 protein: CASSVGWGLVGELFF; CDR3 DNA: TGTGCCAGCAGCGTAGGTTGGGGGCTAGTCGGGGAGCTGTTTTTT
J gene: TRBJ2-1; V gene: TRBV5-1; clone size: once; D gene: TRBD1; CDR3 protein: CASSPRGQVYNEQFF; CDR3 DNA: TGCGCCAGCAGCCCACGAGGACAGGTCTACAATGAGCAGTTCTTC
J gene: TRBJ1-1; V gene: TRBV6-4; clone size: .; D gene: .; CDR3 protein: CASSDAGGTEAFF; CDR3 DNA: TGTGCCAGCAGTGACGCTGGGGGCACTGAAGCTTTCTTT
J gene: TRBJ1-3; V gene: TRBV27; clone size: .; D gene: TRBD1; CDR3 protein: CASSSQPGQGVNTIYF; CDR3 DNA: TGTGCCAGCAGTTCCCAGCCGGGACAGGGGGTGAACACCATATATTTT
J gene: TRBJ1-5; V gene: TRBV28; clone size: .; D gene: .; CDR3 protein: CASSRRGAQHF; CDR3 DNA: TGTGCCAGCAGCCGGAGGGGGGCCCAGCATTTT
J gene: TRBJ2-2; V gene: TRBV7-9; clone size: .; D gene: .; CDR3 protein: CASSLVDTGELFF; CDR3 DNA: TGTGCCAGCAGCTTAGTAGACACCGGGGAGCTGTTTTTT
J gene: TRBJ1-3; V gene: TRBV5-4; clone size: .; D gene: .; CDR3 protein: CASSLGGSGNTIYF; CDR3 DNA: TGTGCCAGCAGCTTAGGGGGGTCTGGAAACACCATATATTTT
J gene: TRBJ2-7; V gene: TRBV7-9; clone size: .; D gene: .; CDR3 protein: CASSSSRGEQYF; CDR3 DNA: TGTGCCAGCAGCTCCAGCAGGGGCGAGCAGTACTTC
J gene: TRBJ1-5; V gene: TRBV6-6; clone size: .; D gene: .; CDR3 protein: CASSYSPGNQPQHF; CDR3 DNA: TGTGCCAGCAGTTACTCCCCAGGGAATCAGCCCCAGCATTTT
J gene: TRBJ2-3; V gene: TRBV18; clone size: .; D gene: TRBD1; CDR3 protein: CASSPGTGVDTQYF; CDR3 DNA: TGTGCCAGCTCACCTGGGACAGGCGTGGATACGCAGTATTTT
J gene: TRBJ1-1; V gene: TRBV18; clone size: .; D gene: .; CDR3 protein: CASSPRGLSADKTFF; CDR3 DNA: TGTGCCAGCTCACCGCGGGGGCTTAGCGCCGATAAGACTTTCTTT
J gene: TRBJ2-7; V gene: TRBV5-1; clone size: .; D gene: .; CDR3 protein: CASSLVGGLGSYEQYF; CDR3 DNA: TGCGCCAGCAGCTTGGTAGGGGGTCTAGGCTCCTACGAGCAGTACTTC
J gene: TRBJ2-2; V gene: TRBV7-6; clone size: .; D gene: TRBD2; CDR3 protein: CASSLRAGGSNTGELFF; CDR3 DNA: TGTGCCAGCAGCTTACGAGCGGGAGGATCGAACACCGGGGAGCTGTTTTTT
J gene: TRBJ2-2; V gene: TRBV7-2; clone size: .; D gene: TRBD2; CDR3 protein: CASRSGLGNTGELFF; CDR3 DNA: TGTGCCAGCAGGTCGGGACTAGGGAACACCGGGGAGCTGTTTTTT
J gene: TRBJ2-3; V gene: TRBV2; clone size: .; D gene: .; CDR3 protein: CASRATSLSTDTQYF; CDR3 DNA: TGTGCCAGCAGGGCGACATCCTTGAGCACAGATACGCAGTATTTT
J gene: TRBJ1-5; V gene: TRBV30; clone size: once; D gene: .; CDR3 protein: CAWSSGVGNQPQHF; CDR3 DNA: TGTGCCTGGAGTAGTGGGGTTGGCAATCAGCCCCAGCATTTT
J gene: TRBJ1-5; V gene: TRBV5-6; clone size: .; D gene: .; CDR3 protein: CASSLMGGNQPQHF; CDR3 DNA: TGTGCCAGCAGCTTGATGGGGGGCAATCAGCCCCAGCATTTT
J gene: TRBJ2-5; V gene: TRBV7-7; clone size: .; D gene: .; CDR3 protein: CASSLGLTIPETQYF; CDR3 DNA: TGTGCCAGCAGCTTAGGACTCACCATACCAGAGACCCAGTACTTC
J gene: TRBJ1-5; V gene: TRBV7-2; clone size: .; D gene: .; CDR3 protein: CASSRQATQPQHF; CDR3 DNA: TGTGCCAGCAGCCGACAGGCAACTCAGCCCCAGCATTTT
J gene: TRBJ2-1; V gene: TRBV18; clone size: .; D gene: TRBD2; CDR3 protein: CASSLPIGTARGSEQFF; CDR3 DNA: TGTGCCAGCTCCCTACCGATCGGGACTGCCCGCGGGAGTGAGCAGTTCTTC
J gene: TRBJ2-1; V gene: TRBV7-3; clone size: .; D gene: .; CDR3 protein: CASSHPPPGVEQFF; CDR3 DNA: TGTGCCAGCAGTCACCCCCCACCCGGGGTGGAGCAGTTCTTC
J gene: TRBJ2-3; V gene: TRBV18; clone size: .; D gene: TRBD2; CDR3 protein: CASSPYGEGGTDTQYF; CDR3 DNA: TGTGCCAGCTCACCATACGGGGAGGGAGGCACAGATACGCAGTATTTT
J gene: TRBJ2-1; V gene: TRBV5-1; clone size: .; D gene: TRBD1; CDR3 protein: CASSLSGQYNEQFF; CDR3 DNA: TGCGCCAGCAGCTTGTCGGGACAGTACAATGAGCAGTTCTTC
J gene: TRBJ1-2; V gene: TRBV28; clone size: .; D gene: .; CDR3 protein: CASSQGLGYGYTF; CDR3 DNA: TGTGCCAGCAGCCAGGGGTTGGGCTATGGCTACACCTTC
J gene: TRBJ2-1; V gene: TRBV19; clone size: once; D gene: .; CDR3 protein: CASSMGHRELEVF; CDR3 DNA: TGTGCCAGTAGTATGGGTCACAGGGAGCTGGAGGTCTTC
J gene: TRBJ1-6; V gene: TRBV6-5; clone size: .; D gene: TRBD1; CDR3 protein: CASSPDRGLSPLHF; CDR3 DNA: TGTGCCAGCAGTCCGGACAGGGGGTTATCACCCCTCCACTTT
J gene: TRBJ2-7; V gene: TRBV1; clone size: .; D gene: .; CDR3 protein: CTSSAAGEQYF; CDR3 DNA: TGCACCAGCAGCGCTGCAGGGGAGCAGTACTTC
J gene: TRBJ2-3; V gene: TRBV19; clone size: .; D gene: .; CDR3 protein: CASSTRDTLRGAPDTQYF; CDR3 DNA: TGTGCCAGTAGTACCCGGGACACCCTTCGGGGGGCACCAGATACGCAGTATTTT
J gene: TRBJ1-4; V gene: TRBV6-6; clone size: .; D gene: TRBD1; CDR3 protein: CASSYGADRGEKLFF; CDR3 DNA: TGTGCCAGCAGTTATGGAGCGGACAGGGGAGAAAAACTGTTTTTT
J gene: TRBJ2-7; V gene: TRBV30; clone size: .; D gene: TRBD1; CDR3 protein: CAWSITGASYEQYF; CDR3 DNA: TGTGCCTGGAGTATTACAGGGGCGTCTTACGAGCAGTACTTC
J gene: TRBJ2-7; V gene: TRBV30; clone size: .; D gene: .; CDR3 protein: CAWSVFLGISYEQYF; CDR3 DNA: TGTGCCTGGAGTGTATTCTTAGGGATATCCTACGAGCAGTACTTC
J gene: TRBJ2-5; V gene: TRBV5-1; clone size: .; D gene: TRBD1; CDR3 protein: CASSLWTGPDPETQYF; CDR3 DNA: TGCGCCAGCAGCTTGTGGACAGGTCCTGATCCAGAGACCCAGTACTTC
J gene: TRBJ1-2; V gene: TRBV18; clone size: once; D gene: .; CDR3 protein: CASSPSGTNYGYTF; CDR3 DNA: TGTGCCAGCTCACCTTCCGGGACTAACTATGGCTACACCTTC
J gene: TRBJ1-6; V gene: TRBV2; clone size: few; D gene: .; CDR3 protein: CASRGTTSYNSPLHF; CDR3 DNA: TGTGCCAGCAGGGGGACAACCTCCTATAATTCACCCCTCCACTTT
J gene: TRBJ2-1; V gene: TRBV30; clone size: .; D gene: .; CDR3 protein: CAITLGVRQFF; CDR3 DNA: TGTGCCATCACACTCGGGGTACGGCAGTTCTTC
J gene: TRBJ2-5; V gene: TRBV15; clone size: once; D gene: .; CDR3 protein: CATSPGDPTPETQYF; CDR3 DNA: TGTGCCACCAGCCCTGGGGACCCCACCCCGGAGACCCAGTACTTC
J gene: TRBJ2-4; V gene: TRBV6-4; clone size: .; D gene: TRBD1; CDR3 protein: CASSAGGNSDIQYF; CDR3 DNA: TGTGCCAGCAGTGCAGGGGGCAATTCTGACATTCAGTACTTC